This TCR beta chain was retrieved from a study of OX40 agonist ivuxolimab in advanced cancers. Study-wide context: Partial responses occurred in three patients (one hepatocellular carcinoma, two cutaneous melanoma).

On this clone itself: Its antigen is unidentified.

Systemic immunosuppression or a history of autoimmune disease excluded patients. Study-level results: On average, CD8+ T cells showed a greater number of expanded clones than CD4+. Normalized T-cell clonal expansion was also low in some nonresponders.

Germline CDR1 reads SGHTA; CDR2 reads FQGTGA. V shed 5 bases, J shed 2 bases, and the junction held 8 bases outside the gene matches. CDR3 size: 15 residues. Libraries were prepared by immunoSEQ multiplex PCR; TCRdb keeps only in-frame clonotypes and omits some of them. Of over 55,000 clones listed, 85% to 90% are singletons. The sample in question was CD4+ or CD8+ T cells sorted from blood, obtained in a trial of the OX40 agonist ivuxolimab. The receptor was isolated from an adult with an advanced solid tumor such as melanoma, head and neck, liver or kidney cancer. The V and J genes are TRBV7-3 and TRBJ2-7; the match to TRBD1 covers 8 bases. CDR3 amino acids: CASSLRTGLAYEQYF. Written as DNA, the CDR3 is TGTGCCAGCAGCCTCCGGACAGGGTTGGCCTACGAGCAGTACTTC.